This T cell receptor (beta chain) was recorded in a study of beta chain features in type 1 diabetes listed by TCRdb under 2018. Notes on the research overall: Mean age, gender distribution, total cell number and subset yield were not different between patients and healthy donors. A total of about 110 million sorted cells were examined across all samples, and the number of cells per subset was strongly correlated with RNA yield. The study compared TCRB repertoires of sorted circulating CD4+ T cell subsets between recently diagnosed type 1 diabetes patients and matched healthy donors. Regulatory and stem cell-like memory subsets were obtained from only 8 patients and about 8 healthy donors, while naive and central memory subsets were obtained from all 30 or so donors. The investigation overall reported the following: Naive, central memory and regulatory TCRB repertoires appeared to be more similar among patients than among healthy donors. Because the HLA sub-analyses included only small numbers of individuals, any influence of HLA type on TCRB rearrangement was left unresolved. Shorter templates might have been favored by PCR, but patient and control samples were amplified and corrected together, so both groups would have been affected equally by any skew. A moderate but significant shortening of TCRB CDR3 length was observed in type 1 diabetes patients in all four CD4+ subsets. Because cDNA rather than genomic DNA was sequenced, highly expressing activated cells could have been over-represented, although no difference in activation and CD3 levels was found between groups. Fewer insertions and more nucleotide deletions at VDJ recombination sites were observed in patients with type 1 diabetes, implying thymic rearrangement abnormalities.

From each donor, a single peripheral blood sample of around 120 mL on average was drawn into heparinised tubes. Naive, central memory, regulatory and stem cell-like memory CD4+ T cells were sorted on a BD FACSAria II using a panel including CD45RO, CCR7, CD25, CD127, CD95 and CD27. A purity above 95% was achieved for all sorted populations. PBMCs were isolated immediately by Lymphoprep density gradient centrifugation and stained directly without culture. Samples were stained and sorted in pairs, with one healthy donor and one patient per experiment, so that batch effects were minimized. Regarding this clone: The antigen it recognizes is unknown. No base quality values were provided; no much bigger clone lies one nucleotide off.

CDR1 and CDR2 (MRHNA, SNTAGT) derive from the germline V gene. Its CDR3 holds 14 amino acids, cysteine through phenylalanine. Here the CDR3 DNA is all that survives: 42 bases in frame from base 1. The germline ends are 7 bases apart after V is trimmed by 3 bases and J by 0 bases. All of the isolated RNA was reverse transcribed with the High Capacity cDNA Reverse Transcription Kit, so expressed TCRB transcripts were sequenced. Deep immunoSEQ sequencing was applied to naive, central memory and regulatory T cell samples, giving an average of around 4 million total reads per sample. Sorted cells were lysed in RLT buffer, and RNA was extracted using DNase-treated RNeasy Micro or Mini kits according to cell number. To prevent cross-contamination, each cell subset was processed individually, whereas patient and healthy donor samples were processed jointly. The immunoSEQ multiplex PCR was used to amplify TCRB sequences from cDNA, yielding 87-bp fragments that span the CDR3 region. Sequencing of the amplicons was done on the Illumina HiSeq platform. As for how the authors treated the data: Synthetic template baselines were used to correct PCR bias computationally, reads within Hamming distance 2 were collapsed, and singletons that could not be merged were discarded. Reads were aligned against IMGT to assign V, D and J genes, CDR3 length and insertions or deletions at six rearrangement sites. Clonotype counts were normalized to sorted cell number within each subset before computing true diversity and Gini coefficients with the tcR R package. The overlap coefficient, calculated on TCRB nucleotide sequences, was used to quantify repertoire sharing. As a proxy for the pre-selection repertoire, out-of-frame TCRB sequences from naive cells were analyzed. TCRdb stores this immuneACCESS table with in-frame sequences only. Part of the clones is absent; in the studies checked, under half of the shortfall reflects unresolved V genes, and no reason is known for the rest. Clonal size and the V and J genes are those of that table, whereas D and trimming came from the DNA. This sample gives hundreds of thousands of clones in total; around 15% of them show up just once. The top ten hold roughly 0.04% of the sample.

The V and J segments used are TRBV6-4 and TRBJ2-3; perhaps TRBD2 is the D gene, with 6 bases matching. The specimen was naive CD4+ T cells from blood. The intended sense of this specimen's cell subset or site label: true naive CD4+ T cells. The receptor's source is a young man with type 1 diabetes. This receptor carries the CDR3 CASSEGLSTDTQYF. The DNA sequence is TGTGCCAGCAGTGAGGGACTTAGCACAGATACGCAGTATTTT.